The source of this TCR beta chain is a study of blood T cells in healthy people across ages (dated by TCRdb to 2013 to 2016). Describing the broader study: In model experiments, roughly one uniquely barcoded TCR beta cDNA molecule per two T cells was captured by template switching. Using deep sequencing normalized with unique cDNA molecular identifiers, the study measured how TCR beta repertoire diversity changes with age. Donors were grouped into four age groups: young (average roughly 15 years), middle-aged (around 39), aged (around 60) and long-lived (around 82). Donors of different ages were randomly distributed across sequencing lanes to avoid experimental bias. Two additional independent replicas of 1 million unique cDNA reads from the same blood draw were analyzed for two donors (one aged 18 to 29 and one aged 80 or older). What the research found in general, with its limitations: Compared with the aged group, the long-lived group had more naive CD4+ T cells, fewer expanded clones and increased TCR diversity, a pattern suggesting age selection. Total diversity estimates from one million sequenced T cells were considered lower bounds and underestimates. As age increased, observed TCR beta diversity per million T cells dropped in a roughly linear way, and a significant reduction was already evident by age around 41. A strong correlation was found between observed TCR beta diversity and the percentage of naive T cells measured by flow cytometry. Conclusive comparison of naive and antigen-experienced compartments was prevented by the profiling of bulk unsorted PBMCs. Because donor CMV infection status was unknown, age-related changes in expanded clonotypes were potentially confounded.

Library generation was performed with 5' RACE. Reads for this sample came from an Illumina HiSeq 2500. A second roughly 7 to 11 cycle PCR used a sample-barcoded 5' primer and a J-beta primer mix. A template-switch 5' adaptor carrying 12 random nucleotides introduced a unique molecular identifier onto each TCR beta cDNA molecule. Each sample yielded at least 2.5 million CDR3-containing paired-end reads. First-strand cDNA was synthesized from all RNA with the Mint cDNA synthesis kit, primed by a TRBC-specific oligonucleotide. Following uracil-DNA glycosylase treatment, a first 18-cycle PCR with universal primers M1SS and BC2_uni_R was performed on all cDNA. The authors' analysis ran thus. Each sample was normalized by randomly selecting 1 million high-quality reads, each carrying a distinct molecular identifier. Instead of being binned into consensus sequences, reads with shared molecular identifiers were discarded. CDR3 identification, clonotype clustering and error correction used MiTCR with a Q25 quality threshold and the strictest error-elimination algorithm. A nonparametric unseen species model with Euler transformation was used to estimate a lower bound on total TCR beta diversity. Using fastp at Q25 and MiXCR, TCRdb reprocessed the public reads and kept productive beta chains. Rows are unified per CDR3 protein, each entry keeping the most common DNA and genes. The V and J calls and clone size are TCRdb's, not the authors'. This sample gives hundreds of thousands of distinct CDR3 sequences in total; more than 40% of them show up just once. In total, the top ten clones hold around 18% of the sample.

V is pruned by 0 bases and J by 4 bases, leaving 8 bases of the junction without a gene match. Inclusive of the bounding cysteine and phenylalanine, the CDR3 is 15 residues long. Only the CDR3 region is kept as DNA, spanning 45 bases read in frame from base 1. Based on the germline V gene (reference sequence), the CDR1 and CDR2 sequences are DFQATT and SNEGSKA. Comments on this clonotype: Its antigen remains undetermined. Per-nucleotide qualities are absent, and no much larger clonotype sits a single base away.

The approximately 39 donors, aged 6 to 90 years, were systemically healthy Caucasian individuals from Russia. Each donor gave ten milliliters of peripheral blood, collected into EDTA-treated Vacutainer tubes. PBMCs were isolated by Ficoll-Paque density-gradient centrifugation, with at least 6 million obtained per sample. Trizol reagent was used to extract total RNA from the PBMCs, yielding at least 6 micrograms per sample. For every donor, flow cytometry on a PBMC aliquot measured the percentage of naive CD45RAhigh/CD27high T cells. This receptor chain uses TRBV20-1 and TRBJ2-7, with TRBD2 identical over 8 junction bases. The specimen sequenced was blood. The source of this sequence is a man aged 55 to 70 in good health. The CDR3 reads as follows: CSAREEGSGGYEQYF. The DNA reads as follows: TGCAGTGCTAGAGAGGAGGGCAGCGGGGGATACGAGCAGTACTTC.